One sample yielded the 28 T cell receptor beta chains listed below, sequenced in a study of OX40 agonist ivuxolimab in advanced cancers. The library was produced with the immunoSEQ multiplex PCR assay. Drawn from immuneACCESS, this table holds only the in-frame rearrangements with V and J called that TCRdb kept. Clones are partly lost; checked studies trace under half to an unresolved V gene and leave the rest unexplained. This sample holds around 95,000 clones; about 89% were observed only once. The top ten hold around 0.16% of the sample. Specimen: CD4+ or CD8+ T cells sorted from blood, collected in a trial of the OX40 agonist ivuxolimab. Source of these receptors: an adult with an advanced solid tumor such as melanoma, head and neck, liver or kidney cancer.

J is TRBJ1-3 and V is TRBV29-1; 8 nucleotides agree with TRBD1. The V gene end was trimmed by 5 bases and the J gene end by 4 bases; junction bases not matched to a gene: 4. The CDR3 contains 13 residues. Germline CDR1 reads SQVTM; CDR2 reads ANQGSEA. Here the CDR3 DNA reads TGCAGCGTTCCCGGGACAGGCGGAAACACCATATATTTT. Its translation is CSVPGTGGNTIYF. Full variable domain (outside the CDR3, taken from reference TRBV29-1 and TRBJ1-3): SAVISQKPSRDICQRGTSLTIQCQVDSQVTMMFWYRQQPGQSLTLIATANQGSEATYESGFVIDKFPISRPNLTFSTLTVSNMSPEDSSIYLCSVPGTGGNTIYFGEGSWLTVV.

The V gene is TRBV5-3, the J gene TRBJ1-5; possible D gene TRBD1, 6 bases. TRBV5-3 is marked as an open reading frame, function uncertain. V lost 2 bases to trimming and J lost 7 bases, with 13 bases between them. This CDR3 region has 14 residues. DNA of the CDR3: TGTGCCAGAAGCTTAGGTCAGGGGAGCCAGCCCCAGCATTTT. This sequence encodes CARSLGQGSQPQHF.

The chain combines TRBV7-9 with TRBJ2-2, with 7 bases matching TRBD2. J lost 6 bases, V lost 3 bases, and 19 bases had no gene match. The germline gives CDR1 SEHNR, CDR2 FQNEAQ (reference sequence). CDR3 length equals 19 residues. The CDR3 nucleotides read TGTGCCAGCAGCTTCCGGGCTTGGGGGGGAACCCATAGCCCCGGGGAGCTGTTTTTT. Its translation is CASSFRAWGGTHSPGELFF.

As DNA, the CDR3 is TGTGCCTGGAGTGCCCCAGACGGAGGCTACACCTTC. Amino acids: CAWSAPDGGYTF. The chain recombines TRBV30 with TRBJ1-2; no firm D call. The CDR3 has 12 amino acids. The ends were cut back, 1 base at V and 8 bases at J, with 11 bases in the middle. Germline CDR1 reads GTSNPN; CDR2 reads SVGIG (reference sequence).

This clone occurred a few times. V is TRBV29-1 and J is TRBJ2-2; possible D gene TRBD2, 5 bases. Deletions cut 3 bases from V and 2 bases from J, with 7 bases between. This CDR3 has 13 amino acids. The germline V gene encodes CDR1 SQVTM and CDR2 ANQGSEA. CDR3 nucleotide sequence: TGCAGCGTTGATGAGGGAAACACCGGGGAGCTGTTTTTT. Translation gives CSVDEGNTGELFF.

A single count supports this clone. The chain has TRBV6-1 and TRBJ1-2; D gene ambiguous. Germline-derived CDR1 and CDR2 are MNHNS and SASEGT. Trimming removed 2 bases at V and 4 bases at J, with 8 bases between. The CDR3 covers 13 residues. CDR3 in amino acids: CASSEFSVYGYTF. As DNA, the CDR3 is TGTGCCAGCAGTGAATTCTCGGTCTATGGCTACACCTTC.

This rearrangement joins TRBV15 to TRBJ2-3; D might be TRBD2 (6 bases). Germline V CDR1 and CDR2: LNHNV, YYDKDF (reference sequence). The CDR3 spans 14 residues. V gave up 5 bases and J gave up 0 bases, with 9 bases separating them. The CDR3 protein is CATSGRHSTDTQYF. CDR3 in DNA: TGTGCCACCAGCGGGAGGCATAGCACAGATACGCAGTATTTT.

The chain recombines TRBV5-6 with TRBJ2-3, with no clear D. With 0 bases removed from V and 0 bases from J, the gap between germline ends came to 8 bases. This CDR3 comprises 15 residues. CDR1 SGHDT and CDR2 YYEEEE come from the germline V gene. The CDR3 nucleotides are TGTGCCAGCAGCTTGGGGCGGCGAAGCACAGATACGCAGTATTTT. Translation: CASSLGRRSTDTQYF.

The chain combines TRBV6-1 with TRBJ2-4; 7 nucleotides agree with TRBD1. Per the germline V gene, CDR1 is MNHNS and CDR2 is SASEGT. This CDR3 region has 17 residues. Unmatched junction bases numbered 9, after V lost 4 bases and J lost 0 bases. The CDR3 bases are TGTGCCAGCAGTGGGACAGGAGCCCTCCAAGCCAAAAACATTCAGTACTTC. It encodes CASSGTGALQAKNIQYF.

The J gene is TRBJ1-3, the V gene TRBV4-1; D may be TRBD1 (6 bases). The ends were cut back, 5 bases at V and 3 bases at J, with 11 bases in the middle. The CDR3 is 14 residues long. Germline CDR1 and CDR2: MGHRA and YSYEKL. The CDR3 is CASSYTGFGNTIYF. The DNA of the CDR3 is TGCGCCAGCAGCTATACAGGGTTTGGAAACACCATATATTTT.

V usage is TRBV5-1 and J usage is TRBJ2-3; possibly TRBD1 for D (6 bases). Germline V gene lookup returns CDR1 SGHRS and CDR2 YFSETQ. The CDR3 consists of 16 residues. Trimming stripped 5 bases from V and 0 bases from J, with 16 bases between. The CDR3 DNA is TGCGCCAGCAGTCATGGGGGAAGGGGGAGCACAGATACGCAGTATTTT. Translation gives CASSHGGRGSTDTQYF.

The chain has TRBV5-4 and TRBJ1-1; tentative D call: TRBD1 (6 bases). V was pared by 0 bases and J by 1 base, with 10 bases between. The CDR3 has 15 amino acids. Germline V gene lookup returns CDR1 SGHNT and CDR2 YYREEE (reference sequence). The CDR3 nucleotides read TGTGCCAGCAGCTTGGAGGGGGGTAGGAACACTGAAGCTTTCTTT. Translation: CASSLEGGRNTEAFF.

The chain is built from TRBV5-1 and TRBJ2-3; 10 nucleotides match TRBD1. This CDR3 contains 14 residues. Germline V lookup: CDR1 SGHRS, CDR2 YFSETQ. Unmatched junction bases numbered 5, after V lost 4 bases and J lost 6 bases. CDR3 amino acids: CASSRTGGFDTQYF. The CDR3 DNA follows: TGCGCCAGCAGCAGGACAGGGGGTTTCGATACGCAGTATTTT.

The chain has TRBV5-1 and TRBJ2-5; possible D gene TRBD2, 5 bases. The V and J ends lost 5 bases and 5 bases respectively, with 10 bases between them. Germline V lookup: CDR1 SGHRS, CDR2 YFSETQ. This CDR3 comprises 12 residues. CDR3 sequence: CASRLERETQYF. The CDR3 nucleotides are TGCGCCAGCAGGTTAGAGCGGGAGACCCAGTACTTC.

This chain connects TRBV10-3 to TRBJ2-3; tentative D call: TRBD1 (6 bases). The germline V gene encodes CDR1 ENHRY and CDR2 SYGVKD. The germline V and J ends were trimmed by 6 bases and 3 bases, with 16 bases remaining between them. The CDR3 runs 15 residues. CDR3 DNA: TGTGCCATCAGCGACCCGGGACACCAGACAGATACGCAGTATTTT. This gives the protein CAISDPGHQTDTQYF.

The chain links TRBV5-4 to TRBJ2-3, with TRBD2 matching over 11 bases. The ends lost 3 bases at V and 2 bases at J; junction bases unmatched: 8. CDR3 length: 17 residues. Germline V gives CDR1 SGHNT, CDR2 YYREEE (reference sequence). The CDR3 nucleotides are TGTGCCAGCAGCTCGGTCAAGGGACTAGCGGACACAGATACGCAGTATTTT. This translates into CASSSVKGLADTDTQYF.

This clone has only a few counts. This chain joins TRBV5-1 and TRBJ2-5; 11 bases are shared with TRBD1. Germline V gene data show CDR1 as SGHRS and CDR2 as YFSETQ. Trimming cost V 3 bases and J 4 bases; bases outside gene matches: 8. The length of the CDR3 is 16 residues. The CDR3 loop reads CASSWTGGARPETQYF. DNA of the CDR3: TGCGCCAGCAGCTGGACAGGGGGCGCGAGGCCAGAGACCCAGTACTTC.

V gene TRBV10-2 combines with J gene TRBJ2-1, with 12 nucleotides matching TRBD2. The junction had 4 bases not matched to a gene; V was cut back by 4 bases and J by 9 bases. From germline, CDR1 is WSHSY and CDR2 SAAADI. The CDR3 loop spans 14 amino acids. The CDR3 coding sequence is TGCGCCAGCAGTGGGACTAGCGGGATTCCTGAGCAGTTCTTC. Protein product: CASSGTSGIPEQFF.

This chain connects TRBV5-8 to TRBJ1-6; 7 bases map to TRBD1. From germline, CDR1 is SGHTS and CDR2 YDEGEE. There are 15 residues in the CDR3. V shed 5 bases and J 6 bases; nucleotides not matched to a gene: 8. The CDR3: CASRDSGGRNSPLHF. The CDR3 nucleotides are TGTGCCAGCAGGGACTCAGGGGGGCGTAATTCACCCCTCCACTTT.

CDR3 in DNA: TGTGCCAGTAGTATCTTGTTCAGGGAGCAGTTCTTC. As protein: CASSILFREQFF. V usage is TRBV19 and J usage is TRBJ2-1; D is unresolved. Per the germline V gene, CDR1 is LNHDA and CDR2 is SQIVND (reference sequence). V was shortened by 3 bases and J by 10 bases, with 10 bases between the two germline ends. This CDR3 has 12 residues.

V is TRBV5-1 and J is TRBJ2-3; 13 nucleotides match TRBD2. The CDR3 covers 17 residues. Per germline, CDR1 SGHRS and CDR2 YFSETQ. The V and J ends lost 4 bases and 4 bases, in that order; junction bases with no gene match: 9. Here the CDR3 DNA reads TGCGCCAGCAGCCCGGGACTACTAGCGGGGGGGGCAGATACGCAGTATTTT. Its protein is CASSPGLLAGGADTQYF.

The chain carries TRBV7-9 and TRBJ1-5, with D maybe TRBD1 (5 bases). The germline V and J ends were trimmed by 2 bases and 0 bases, with 17 bases remaining between them. Germline V gene data show CDR1 as SEHNR and CDR2 as FQNEAQ (reference sequence). The CDR3 runs 18 residues. In DNA form, the CDR3 reads TGTGCCAGCAGCTTATATACCCCTGGGGGAATTAGCAATCAGCCCCAGCATTTT. Residues: CASSLYTPGGISNQPQHF.

This clone was counted between two and nine times. This chain uses TRBV6-1 with TRBJ1-5; D unresolved. Germline CDR1 MNHNS, CDR2 SASEGT. V lost 2 bases to trimming and J lost 4 bases, with 6 bases between them. CDR3 size: 13 residues. The CDR3 coding sequence is TGTGCCAGCAGTGAACTAGGGAATCAGCCCCAGCATTTT. The encoded protein is CASSELGNQPQHF.

The DNA of the CDR3 is TGTGCCAGCACCCCCCCCATGTCGGGGTTGCTTGGCTACACCTTC. Its translation is CASTPPMSGLLGYTF. V is TRBV28 and J is TRBJ1-2; D unclear. The CDR3 consists of 15 residues. V lost 7 bases, J lost 7 bases, and 22 bases lay in between. Germline V gives CDR1 MDHEN, CDR2 SYDVKM.

V is TRBV28 and J is TRBJ1-1; maybe TRBD1 (6 bases). The CDR3 length is 12 residues. Per the germline V gene, CDR1 is MDHEN and CDR2 is SYDVKM. Trimming removed 11 bases from V and 1 base from J, with 11 bases in between. The CDR3 spells CAAQTGNTEAFF. CDR3 nucleotides: TGTGCCGCACAGACAGGGAACACTGAAGCTTTCTTT.

V is TRBV6-5 and J is TRBJ2-1, with D possibly TRBD2 on 6 matching bases. Germline V CDR1 and CDR2: MNHEY, SVGAGI. The ends were cut back, 7 bases at V and 0 bases at J, with 13 bases in the middle. There are 15 residues in the CDR3. The CDR3 here is CASKASASSYNEQFF. CDR3 nucleotides: TGTGCCAGCAAAGCTAGCGCCAGCTCCTACAATGAGCAGTTCTTC.

In this sample, this clone turned up a few times. The J gene is TRBJ1-1, the V gene TRBV18, with TRBD1 as a possible D gene (5 bases). There are 11 residues in the CDR3. Germline V gene sequence: CDR1 KGHSH, CDR2 LQKENI. V dropped 8 bases and J dropped 3 bases, with 7 bases sitting between them. The CDR3 spells CASAQDTEAFF. The CDR3 nucleotides are TGTGCCAGCGCACAGGACACTGAAGCTTTCTTT. The full variable domain, rest sourced from reference TRBV18 and TRBJ1-1, is NAGVMQNPRHLVRRRGQEARLRCSPMKGHSHVYWYRQLPEEGLKFMVYLQKENIIDESGMPKERFSAEFPKEGPSILRIQQVVRGDSAAYFCASAQDTEAFFGQGTRLTVV.

V is TRBV2 and J is TRBJ2-1; D is unclear. From germline, CDR1 is SNHLY and CDR2 FYNNEI. V was shortened by 7 bases and J by 9 bases, with 22 bases between the two germline ends. The CDR3 spans 15 residues. The CDR3 DNA is TGTGCCAGCACCCCAGACTCCTTTTCCATCGGTGAGCAGTTCTTC. The encoded protein is CASTPDSFSIGEQFF. The whole variable domain, remainder taken from reference TRBV2 and TRBJ2-1, is EPEVTQTPSHQVTQMGQEVILRCVPISNHLYFYWYRQILGQKVEFLVSFYNNEISEKSEIFDDQFSVERPDGSNFTLKIRSTKLEDSAMYFCASTPDSFSIGEQFFGPGTRLTVL.